Only a few counts were recorded for the clone carrying this TCR beta chain. Its antigen remains unknown. Germline V gene data show CDR1 as ENHRY and CDR2 as SYGVKD. With V trimmed by 5 bases and J by 3 bases, 1 base remained unmatched. The CDR3 runs to 13 residues. The TCRbeta library was prepared with unique molecular identifiers. TCRdb ran MiXCR on the PCR reads and lists one entry per CDR3 protein. The sample has about 980,000 distinct CDR3 sequences, about 30% seen once. This sample was taken from a study of T-cell reconstitution after alpha-beta-depleted transplantation in children. Study-level findings and limits: Among T cells one year after transplant, newly produced cells accounted for most counts and diversity. Expanded clones from the graft, numbering several hundred, reportedly supplied alpha-beta T cells about two months after transplant. Surviving recipient T cells and thymic progenitors produced the high day-60 TCRbeta diversity seen in some patients.

The chain recombines TRBV10-3 with TRBJ2-5, with 9 nucleotides matching TRBD2. This clonotype originated in a boy younger than two who had a stem cell transplant for SCID, so the T cells may come from the graft donor. The starting material was PBMCs, mostly from graft donor cells, obtained 360 days after TCRalphabeta/CD19-depleted stem cell transplant. The CDR3 loop is CAISKRGEETQYF. CDR3 DNA sequence: TGTGCCATCAGTAAGCGGGGGGAAGAGACCCAGTACTTC.